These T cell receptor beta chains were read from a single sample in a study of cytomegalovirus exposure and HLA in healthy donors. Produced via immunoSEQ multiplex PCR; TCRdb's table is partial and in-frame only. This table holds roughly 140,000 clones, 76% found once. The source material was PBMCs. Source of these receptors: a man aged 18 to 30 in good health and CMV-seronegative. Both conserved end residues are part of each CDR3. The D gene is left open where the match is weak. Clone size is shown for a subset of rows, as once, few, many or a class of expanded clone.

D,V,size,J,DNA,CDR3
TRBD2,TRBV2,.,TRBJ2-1,TGTGCCAGCAGTGGGGGAGGGGCGGGCTCCCCGCAGTTCTTC,CASSGGGAGSPQFF
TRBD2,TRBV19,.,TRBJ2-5,TGTGCCAGTGGACTAGCGGGGGGCGGTGGCTCGAACTTC,CASGLAGGGGSNF
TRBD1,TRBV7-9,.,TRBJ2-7,TGTGCCAGCAGCTTTGACAGGGACGAGCAGTACTTC,CASSFDRDEQYF
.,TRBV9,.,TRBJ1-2,TGTGCCAGCAGCCAGGACAGCTATGGCTACACCTTC,CASSQDSYGYTF
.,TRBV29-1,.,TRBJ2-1,TGCAGCGTTCTTCCGGGAGACTACAATGAGCAGTTCTTC,CSVLPGDYNEQFF
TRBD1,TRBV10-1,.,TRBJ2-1,TGCGCCAGCAGTGGGACAGGAGTCCATAGCTCCTACAATGAGCAGTTCTTC,CASSGTGVHSSYNEQFF
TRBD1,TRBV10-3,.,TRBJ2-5,TGTGCCATCAGTGGGGGACAGAGAGAGACCCAGTACTTC,CAISGGQRETQYF
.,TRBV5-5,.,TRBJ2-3,TGTGCCAGCAGCGTCCAGAGCGGTACTAGCACAGATACGCAGTATTTT,CASSVQSGTSTDTQYF
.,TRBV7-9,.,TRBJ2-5,TGTGCCAGCAGGCCAGGGATCGCCGAAGAGACCCAGTACTTC,CASRPGIAEETQYF
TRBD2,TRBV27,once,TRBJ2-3,TGTGCCAGCAGTTTTCGTACTAGCGGGGATACAGATACGCAGTATTTT,CASSFRTSGDTDTQYF
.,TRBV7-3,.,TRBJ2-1,TGTGCCAGCAGCTTATATCCAGGGGCCTCCTACAATGAGCAGTTCTTC,CASSLYPGASYNEQFF
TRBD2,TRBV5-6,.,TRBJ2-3,TGTGCCAGCAGCTTGCCGGTGGGACTAGCGGATTCAGATACGCAGTATTTT,CASSLPVGLADSDTQYF
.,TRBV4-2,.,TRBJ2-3,TGTGCCAGCAGCCAAGGAACGGCAGATACGCAGTATTTT,CASSQGTADTQYF
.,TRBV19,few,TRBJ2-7,TGTGCCAGTTCTACCCCCGCGCTATACGAGCAGTACTTC,CASSTPALYEQYF
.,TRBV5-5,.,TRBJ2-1,TGTGCCAGCAGCCCCTGTGAGCAGTTCTTC,CASSPCEQFF
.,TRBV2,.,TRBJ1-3,TGTGCCAGCAGTGAAGGTTCGGCGGGCCTTCTGGGAAACACCATATATTTT,CASSEGSAGLLGNTIYF
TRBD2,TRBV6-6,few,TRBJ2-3,TGTGCCAGCAGCCTCGGGACTAGCGATAGGACAGATACGCAGTATTTT,CASSLGTSDRTDTQYF
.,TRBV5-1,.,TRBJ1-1,TGCGCCAGCAGCACGCAGGGGAACACTGAAGCTTTCTTT,CASSTQGNTEAFF
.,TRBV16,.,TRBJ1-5,TGTGCCAGCAGCCAATCTCAAAGCCAGCCCCAGCATTTT,CASSQSQSQPQHF
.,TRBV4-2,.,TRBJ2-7,TGTGCCAGCAGCCAAGATCACGGGGGAATCCGCGAGCAGTACTTC,CASSQDHGGIREQYF
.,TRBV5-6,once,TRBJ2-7,TGTGCCAGCAGCTCAAGGGGGAGCCGCTCCTACGAGCAGTACTTC,CASSSRGSRSYEQYF
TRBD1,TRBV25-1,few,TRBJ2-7,TGTGCCAGCAGTGTTCCCGGGACAGGGGCCTACGAGCAGTACTTC,CASSVPGTGAYEQYF
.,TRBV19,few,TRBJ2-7,TGTGCCAGTAGTGACCAGGGGATGGTTCTCGGCGAGCAGTACTTC,CASSDQGMVLGEQYF
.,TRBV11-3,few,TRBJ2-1,TGTGCCAGCAGCCCGGCTAGCAAACTCGCTTACAATGAGCAGTTCTTC,CASSPASKLAYNEQFF
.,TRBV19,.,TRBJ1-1,TGTGCCAGTAGGGATCCCGCGACAGTGAACACTGAAGCTTTCTTT,CASRDPATVNTEAFF
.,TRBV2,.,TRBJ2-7,TGTGCCAGCAGTGAAGGAGGGAGGTCAGGGAACGAGCAGTACTTC,CASSEGGRSGNEQYF
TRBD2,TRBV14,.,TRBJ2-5,TGTGCCAGCAGCCTCCTAGCGGACTTTGCGGAGACCCAGTACTTC,CASSLLADFAETQYF
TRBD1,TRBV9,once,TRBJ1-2,TGTGCCAGCAGCGCAGGGACAGGGGTCGGAGGCTACACCTTC,CASSAGTGVGGYTF
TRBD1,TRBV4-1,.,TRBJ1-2,TGCGCCAGCAGCCCAACGGACAGGGGGCATGATGGCTACACCTTC,CASSPTDRGHDGYTF
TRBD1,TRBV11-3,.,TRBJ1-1,TGTGCCAGCAGCTTAGAAACAGGGGGTTATGAAGCTTTCTTT,CASSLETGGYEAFF
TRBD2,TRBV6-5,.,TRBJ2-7,TGTGCCAGCGGTACAAGCGGGAGCTCCTACGAGCAGTACTTC,CASGTSGSSYEQYF
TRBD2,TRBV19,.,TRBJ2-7,TGTGCCAGTAGTCCCGGGGGGGGCTCCTACGAGCAGTACTTC,CASSPGGGSYEQYF
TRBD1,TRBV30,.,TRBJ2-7,TGTGCCTGGAGGTGGACAGGAGAGTACGAGCAGTACTTC,CAWRWTGEYEQYF
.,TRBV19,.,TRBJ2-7,TGTGCCAGTAGAGTCGACTACAGGGTAATAGGTTACGAGCAGTACTTC,CASRVDYRVIGYEQYF
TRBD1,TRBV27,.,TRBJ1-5,TGTGCCAGTAAACAGGGGGCCCATCAGCCCCAGCATTTT,CASKQGAHQPQHF
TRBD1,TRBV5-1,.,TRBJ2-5,TGCGCCAGCAGCAGGACAGGGGGGATCCAAGAGACCCAGTACTTC,CASSRTGGIQETQYF
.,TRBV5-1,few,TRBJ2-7,TGCGCCAGCAGCGTTAACAGGGCTCCTTACGAGCAGTACTTC,CASSVNRAPYEQYF
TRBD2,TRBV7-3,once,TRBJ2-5,TGTGCCAGCAGCCTGAGCGGGAGTGACCAAGAGACCCAGTACTTC,CASSLSGSDQETQYF
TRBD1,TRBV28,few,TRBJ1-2,TGTGCCAGCAGTCCACAGGGGATTCGCGGAGGCTACACCTTC,CASSPQGIRGGYTF
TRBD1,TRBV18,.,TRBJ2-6,TGTGCCAGCTCACCACCGTCGGGACAGGTCTCTGGGGCCAACGTCCTGACTTTC,CASSPPSGQVSGANVLTF
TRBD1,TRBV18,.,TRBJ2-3,TGTGCCAGCTCACCACCATGGGACAGTTCCACAGATACGCAGTATTTT,CASSPPWDSSTDTQYF
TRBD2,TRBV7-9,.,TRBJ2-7,TGTGCCAGCAGCTTAGAGTGGCCGGGAGGGGTCGAGCAGTACTTC,CASSLEWPGGVEQYF
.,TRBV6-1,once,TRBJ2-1,TGTGCCAGCAGTGAAGTCCTAGAATTCGTCAATGAGCAGTTCTTC,CASSEVLEFVNEQFF
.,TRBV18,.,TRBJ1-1,TGTGCCAGCTCAGTACAGAGCATGAACACTGAAGCTTTCTTT,CASSVQSMNTEAFF
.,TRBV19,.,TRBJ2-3,TGTGCCAGTAGTATGAGAGCAGATACGCAGTATTTT,CASSMRADTQYF
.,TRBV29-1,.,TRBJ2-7,TGCAGCGTTGGCCCAACGTCGCCCTACGAGCAGTACTTC,CSVGPTSPYEQYF
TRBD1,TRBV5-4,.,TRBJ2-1,TGTGCCAGCACGTTCGGGACAGGGGTCCTCTCCTACAATGAGCAGTTCTTC,CASTFGTGVLSYNEQFF
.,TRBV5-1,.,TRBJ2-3,TGCGCCAGCAGCTTCTCCGGGACTGATACGCAGTATTTT,CASSFSGTDTQYF
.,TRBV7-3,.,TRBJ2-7,TGTGCCAGCAGCTCTAGTCAAGACCACGAGCAGTACTTC,CASSSSQDHEQYF
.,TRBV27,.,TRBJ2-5,TGTGCCAGCAGTTTATTTTCCAGGGGAGAGACCCAGTACTTC,CASSLFSRGETQYF
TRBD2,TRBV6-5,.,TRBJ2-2,TGTGCCAGCAGTTATGTGGGGGGGGGTACCGGGGAGCTGTTTTTT,CASSYVGGGTGELFF
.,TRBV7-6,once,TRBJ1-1,TGTGCCAGCACCCAAAGACCGACAGTGGGAACTGAAGCTTTCTTT,CASTQRPTVGTEAFF
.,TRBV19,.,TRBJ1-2,TGTGCCAGTACGACTCTAAACTATGGCTACACCTTC,CASTTLNYGYTF